The present TCR beta chain was sequenced within a study of blood T cell repertoires in COVID-19 (dated by TCRdb to 2020 to 2022). In the study overall: The collaborator samples originated in the United States, Italy and Spain and spanned the acute and convalescent phases of COVID-19. The material from the prospective study consisted of cDNA or gDNA derived from T cells, B-cell-depleted T cells, or PBMCs. The dataset comprised deeply sampled blood TCRbeta repertoires from subjects exposed to, actively infected with, or recovered from COVID-19. The repertoires were released in a freely available public database intended as a resource for research on the immune response to SARS-CoV-2. The samples were drawn from the first 160 participants of the ongoing ImmuneRACE study and from some 1,300 subjects provided by 6 global collaborators. Nearly every sample came with metadata listing a de-identified subject ID, COVID-19 status, age in years and sex. Where available, HLA class I and class II types were obtained from metadata supplied by the sample provider rather than from assay-based typing.

TCRbeta CDR3 regions were amplified from genomic DNA by means of the immunoSEQ Assay, a bias-controlled multiplex PCR. In the paper's pipeline: Nucleated cell counts per sample were estimated from amplification of reference gene primers within the assay. Sequence reads were collapsed and filtered to measure the absolute abundance of every unique TCRbeta CDR3 rearrangement. Productive Simpson clonality was computed per sample as the square root of Simpson's diversity index over productive rearrangements. TCRdb carries this immuneACCESS record with in-frame sequences only. Its versions omit some clonotypes, under half of them owing to an unresolved V gene in the studies checked, with the rest unexplained. The D gene and trimming were derived from the DNA, and the V and J assignments and clone size from that table. The table for this sample lists about 120,000 clones; about 74% of them were counted only once. Clones ranked in the top ten supply approximately 8% of the sample.

The collaborating institutions used their own protocols to collect whole blood in K2EDTA tubes. For TCRbeta analysis, collaborators shipped samples in one of three forms: frozen whole blood, isolated PBMCs, or DNA extracted from either of those sample types. General study outcomes and caveats: How much clinical and demographic metadata was included differed by source and by participant, and the metadata was provided uncurated.

V lost 4 bases and J lost 0 bases; the stretch between them is 13 bases long. The CDR3 goes from the cysteine to the phenylalanine over 15 residues. The read is trimmed to its CDR3 DNA, 45 bases read in frame from base 1. CDR1 SEHNR and CDR2 FQNEAQ are derived from the germline V gene (reference sequence). Notes on this clone: The antigen this receptor binds is unknown. Base qualities were left out, and no much larger clone turns up one base away.

The sequence links TRBV7-9 to TRBJ2-7; a confident D gene designation cannot be given. Sequencing was performed on peripheral blood. This TCR was sampled from a human donor in a cohort sampled during active COVID-19. The encoded CDR3 is CASSSTRNSSYEQYF. The nucleotide sequence reads as follows: TGTGCCAGCAGCTCCACGAGAAATAGCTCCTACGAGCAGTACTTC. Reference TRBV7-9 and TRBJ2-7 proteins supply the regions before and after the CDR3; the full variable domain is: DTGVSQNPRHKITKRGQNVTFRCDPISEHNRLYWYRQTLGQGPEFLTYFQNEAQLEKSRLLSDRFSAERPKGSFSTLEIQRTEQGDSAMYLCASSSTRNSSYEQYFGPGTRLTVT.